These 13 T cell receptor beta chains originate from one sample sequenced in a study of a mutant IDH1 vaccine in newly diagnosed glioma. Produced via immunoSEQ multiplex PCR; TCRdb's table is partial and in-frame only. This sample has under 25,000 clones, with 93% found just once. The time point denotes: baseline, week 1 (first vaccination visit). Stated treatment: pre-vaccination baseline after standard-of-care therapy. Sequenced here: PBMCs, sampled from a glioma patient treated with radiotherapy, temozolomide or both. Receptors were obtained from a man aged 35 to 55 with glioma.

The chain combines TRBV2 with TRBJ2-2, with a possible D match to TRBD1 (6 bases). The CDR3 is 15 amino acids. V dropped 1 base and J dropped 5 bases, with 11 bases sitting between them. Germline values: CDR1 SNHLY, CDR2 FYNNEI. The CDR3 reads CASSEEYRVTGELFF. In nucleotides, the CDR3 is TGTGCCAGCAGTGAAGAGTACAGGGTAACCGGGGAGCTGTTTTTT.

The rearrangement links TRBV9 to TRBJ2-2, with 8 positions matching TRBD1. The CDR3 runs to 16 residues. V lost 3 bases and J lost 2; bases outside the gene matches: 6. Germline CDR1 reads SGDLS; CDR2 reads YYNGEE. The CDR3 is CASSDRQGINTGELFF. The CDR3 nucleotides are TGTGCCAGCAGCGATCGACAGGGGATAAACACCGGGGAGCTGTTTTTT.

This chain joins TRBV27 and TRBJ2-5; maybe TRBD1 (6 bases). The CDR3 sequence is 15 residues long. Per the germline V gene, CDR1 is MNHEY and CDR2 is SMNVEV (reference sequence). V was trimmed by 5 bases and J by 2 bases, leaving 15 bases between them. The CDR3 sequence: CASSPSNRAQETQYF. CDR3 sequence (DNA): TGTGCCAGCAGTCCATCAAACAGGGCGCAAGAGACCCAGTACTTC.

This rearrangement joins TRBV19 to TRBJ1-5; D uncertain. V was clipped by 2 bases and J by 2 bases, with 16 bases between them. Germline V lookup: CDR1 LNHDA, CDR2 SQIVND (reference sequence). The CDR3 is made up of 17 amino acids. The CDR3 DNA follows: TGTGCCAGTAGTATAAGTGGGAAAGCCCTTGGCAATCAGCCCCAGCATTTT. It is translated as CASSISGKALGNQPQHF. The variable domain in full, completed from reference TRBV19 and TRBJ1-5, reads DGGITQSPKYLFRKEGQNVTLSCEQNLNHDAMYWYRQDPGQGLRLIYYSQIVNDFQKGDIAEGYSVSREKKESFPLTVTSAQKNPTAFYLCASSISGKALGNQPQHFGDGTRLSIL.

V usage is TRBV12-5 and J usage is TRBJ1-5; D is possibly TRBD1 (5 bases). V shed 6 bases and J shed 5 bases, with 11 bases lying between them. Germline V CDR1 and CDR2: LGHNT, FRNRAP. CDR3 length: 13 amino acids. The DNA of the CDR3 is TGTGCTAGTGGCAGACAGTTTGATCAGCCCCAGCATTTT. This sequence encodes CASGRQFDQPQHF.

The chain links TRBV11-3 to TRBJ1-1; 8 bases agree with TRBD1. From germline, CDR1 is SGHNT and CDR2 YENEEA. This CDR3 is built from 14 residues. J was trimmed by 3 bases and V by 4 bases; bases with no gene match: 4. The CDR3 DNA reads TGTGCCAGCAGCTCCGGACAGGGTCACACTGAAGCTTTCTTT. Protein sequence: CASSSGQGHTEAFF.

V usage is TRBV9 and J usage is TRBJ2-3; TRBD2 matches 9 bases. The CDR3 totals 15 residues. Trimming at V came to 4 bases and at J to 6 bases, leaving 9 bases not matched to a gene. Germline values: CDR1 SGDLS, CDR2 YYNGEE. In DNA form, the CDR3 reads TGTGCCAGCAGCCCGTGGCGGGGGGGGGCCGATACGCAGTATTTT. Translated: CASSPWRGGADTQYF.

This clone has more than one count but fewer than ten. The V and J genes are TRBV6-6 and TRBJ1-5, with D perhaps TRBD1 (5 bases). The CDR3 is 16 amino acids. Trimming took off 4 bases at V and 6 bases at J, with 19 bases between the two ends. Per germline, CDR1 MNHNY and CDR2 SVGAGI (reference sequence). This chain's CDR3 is CASSSGEGLGGQPQHF. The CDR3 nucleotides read TGTGCCAGCAGTTCGGGCGAGGGGTTAGGAGGTCAGCCCCAGCATTTT.

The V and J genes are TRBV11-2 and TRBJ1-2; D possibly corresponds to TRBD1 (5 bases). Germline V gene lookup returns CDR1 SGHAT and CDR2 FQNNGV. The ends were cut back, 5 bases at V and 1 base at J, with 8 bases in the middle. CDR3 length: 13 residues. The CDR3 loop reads CASSLRDNYGYTF. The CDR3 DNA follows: TGTGCCAGCAGCCTCAGGGATAACTATGGCTACACCTTC. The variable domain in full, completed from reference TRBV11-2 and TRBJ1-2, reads EAGVAQSPRYKIIEKRQSVAFWCNPISGHATLYWYQQILGQGPKLLIQFQNNGVVDDSQLPKDRFSAERLKGVDSTLKIQPAKLEDSAVYLCASSLRDNYGYTFGSGTRLTVV.

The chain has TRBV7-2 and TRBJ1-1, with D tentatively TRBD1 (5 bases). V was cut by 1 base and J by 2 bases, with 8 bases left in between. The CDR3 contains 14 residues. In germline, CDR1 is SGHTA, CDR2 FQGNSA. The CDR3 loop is CASSLVTVNTEAFF. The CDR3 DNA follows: TGTGCCAGCAGCTTAGTGACAGTTAACACTGAAGCTTTCTTT. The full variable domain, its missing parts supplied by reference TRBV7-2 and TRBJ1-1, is GAGVSQSPSNKVTEKGKDVELRCDPISGHTALYWYRQSLGQGLEFLIYFQGNSAPDKSGLPSDRFSAERTGGSVSTLTIQRTQQEDSAVYLCASSLVTVNTEAFFGQGTRLTVV.

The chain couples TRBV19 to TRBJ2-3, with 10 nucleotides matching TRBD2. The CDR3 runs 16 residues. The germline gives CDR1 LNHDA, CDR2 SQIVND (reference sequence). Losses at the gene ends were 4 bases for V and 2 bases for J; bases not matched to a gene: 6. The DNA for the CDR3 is TGTGCCAGTAGTACCCTAGCGGGGGCCGCCACAGATACGCAGTATTTT. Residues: CASSTLAGAATDTQYF.

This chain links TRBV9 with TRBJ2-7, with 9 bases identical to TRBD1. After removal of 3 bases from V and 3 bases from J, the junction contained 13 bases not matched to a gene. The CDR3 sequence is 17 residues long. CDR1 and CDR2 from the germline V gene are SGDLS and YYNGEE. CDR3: CASSAPKGTGSLYEQYF. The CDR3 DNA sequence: TGTGCCAGCAGCGCGCCAAAAGGGACAGGGAGTCTCTACGAGCAGTACTTC.

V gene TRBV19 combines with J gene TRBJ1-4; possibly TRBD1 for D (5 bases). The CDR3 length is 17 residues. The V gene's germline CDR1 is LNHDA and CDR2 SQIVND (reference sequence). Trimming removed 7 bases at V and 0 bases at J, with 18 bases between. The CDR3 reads CASTPLGWTSTNEKLFF. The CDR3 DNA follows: TGTGCCAGTACCCCACTTGGGTGGACATCAACTAATGAAAAACTGTTTTTT.